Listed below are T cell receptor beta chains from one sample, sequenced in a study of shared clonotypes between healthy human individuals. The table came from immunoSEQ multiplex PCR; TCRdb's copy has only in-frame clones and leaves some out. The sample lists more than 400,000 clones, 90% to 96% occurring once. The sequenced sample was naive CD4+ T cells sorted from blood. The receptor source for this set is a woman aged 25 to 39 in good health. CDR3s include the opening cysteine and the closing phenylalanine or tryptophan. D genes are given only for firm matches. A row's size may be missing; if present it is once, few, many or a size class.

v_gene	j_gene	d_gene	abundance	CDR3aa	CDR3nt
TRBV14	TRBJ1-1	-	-	CASSQVGHPLRDTEAFF	TGTGCCAGCAGCCAAGTGGGCCACCCCCTTCGAGACACTGAAGCTTTCTTT
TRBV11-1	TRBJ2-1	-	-	CASSLVTGAPYNEQFF	TGTGCCAGCAGCTTAGTAACGGGAGCCCCCTACAATGAGCAGTTCTTC
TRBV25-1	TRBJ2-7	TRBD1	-	CACGGQASYEQYF	TGTGCCTGTGGGGGACAGGCGTCCTACGAGCAGTACTTC
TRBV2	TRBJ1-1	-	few	CASTGLVRDTEAFF	TGTGCCAGCACCGGACTGGTTCGGGACACTGAAGCTTTCTTT
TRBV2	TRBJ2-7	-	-	CASALTLAYEQYF	TGTGCCAGCGCCTTGACTTTGGCCTACGAGCAGTACTTC
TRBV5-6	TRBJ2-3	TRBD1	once	CASDRGLTDTQYF	TGTGCCTCGGACAGGGGGCTGACAGATACGCAGTATTTT
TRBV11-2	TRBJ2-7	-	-	CASSLVPGGRYEQYF	TGTGCCAGCAGCTTAGTTCCTGGGGGCCGCTACGAGCAGTACTTC
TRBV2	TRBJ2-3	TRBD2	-	CASRGTSGRAGTDTQYF	TGTGCCAGCAGGGGGACTAGCGGGAGAGCCGGCACAGATACGCAGTATTTT
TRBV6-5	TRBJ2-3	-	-	CASKSQGTDTQYF	TGTGCCAGCAAGAGTCAGGGCACAGATACGCAGTATTTT
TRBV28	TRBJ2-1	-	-	CASSSPLVWGEQFF	TGTGCCAGCAGTTCTCCTCTCGTTTGGGGTGAGCAGTTCTTC
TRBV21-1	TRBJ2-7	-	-	CASSLTEDRGFYEQYF	TGTGCCAGCAGCCTAACCGAGGACAGGGGATTTTACGAGCAGTACTTC
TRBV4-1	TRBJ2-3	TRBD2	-	CASSRGLAVTLTDTQYF	TGCGCCAGCAGCCGAGGACTAGCGGTTACGCTCACAGATACGCAGTATTTT
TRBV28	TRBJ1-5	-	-	CASSIPSRGNQPQHF	TGTGCCAGCAGCATCCCTAGCAGAGGCAATCAGCCCCAGCATTTT
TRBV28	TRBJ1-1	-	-	CASVRNTEAFF	TGTGCCAGCGTGAGGAACACTGAAGCTTTCTTT
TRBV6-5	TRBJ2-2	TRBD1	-	CASKRGGWGTGELFF	TGTGCCAGCAAAAGAGGGGGCTGGGGCACCGGGGAGCTGTTTTTT
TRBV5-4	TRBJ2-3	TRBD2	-	CASSEKTGLAVADTQYF	TGTGCCAGCAGCGAAAAAACAGGACTAGCCGTCGCAGATACGCAGTATTTT
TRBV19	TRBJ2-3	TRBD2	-	CASSSGGYTDTQYF	TGTGCCTCGTCCAGCGGGGGCTACACAGATACGCAGTATTTT
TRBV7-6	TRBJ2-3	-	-	CASSLDLSGTDTQYF	TGTGCCAGCAGCCTAGATTTAAGTGGCACAGATACGCAGTATTTT
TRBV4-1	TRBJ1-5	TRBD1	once	CASSQRDRPNQPQHF	TGCGCCAGCAGCCAGAGGGACAGACCCAATCAGCCCCAGCATTTT
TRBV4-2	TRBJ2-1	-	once	CASSPQSGFRGEQFF	TGTGCCAGCAGCCCCCAAAGCGGGTTTAGGGGAGAGCAGTTCTTC
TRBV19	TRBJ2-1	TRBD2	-	CASSSGRAYNEQFF	TGTGCCAGTTCTAGCGGGAGGGCCTACAATGAGCAGTTCTTC
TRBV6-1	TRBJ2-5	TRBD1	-	CASSGQGFGETQYF	TGTGCCAGCAGTGGACAGGGGTTTGGGGAGACCCAGTACTTC
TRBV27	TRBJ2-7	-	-	CASHSPHREQYF	TGTGCCAGCCATTCCCCCCACCGCGAGCAGTACTTC
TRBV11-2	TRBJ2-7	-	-	CASSRMQGIGEQYF	TGTGCCAGCAGCCGGATGCAGGGTATAGGCGAGCAGTACTTC
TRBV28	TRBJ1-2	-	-	CASSLDGVPYGYTF	TGTGCCAGCAGCCTAGACGGTGTTCCCTATGGCTACACCTTC
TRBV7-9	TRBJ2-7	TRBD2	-	CASSLGTSGSWEQYF	TGTGCCAGCAGCCTCGGGACTAGCGGGAGTTGGGAGCAGTACTTC
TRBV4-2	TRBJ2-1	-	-	CASSQVNGNEQFF	TGTGCCAGCAGCCAAGTCAACGGGAATGAGCAGTTCTTC
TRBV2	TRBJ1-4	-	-	CASTGTATNEKLFF	TGTGCCAGCACAGGGACCGCAACTAATGAAAAACTGTTTTTT
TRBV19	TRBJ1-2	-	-	CASRGRGEVYGYTF	TGTGCCAGTAGAGGGAGAGGGGAAGTCTATGGCTACACCTTC
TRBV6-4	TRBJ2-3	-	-	CASSADGTDTQYF	TGTGCCAGCAGTGCTGATGGCACAGATACGCAGTATTTT
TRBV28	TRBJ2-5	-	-	CASKTTQETQYF	TGTGCCAGCAAGACTACGCAGGAGACCCAGTACTTC
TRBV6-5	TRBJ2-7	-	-	CASRIARGRYEQYF	TGTGCCAGCAGAATCGCGAGGGGCCGCTACGAGCAGTACTTC
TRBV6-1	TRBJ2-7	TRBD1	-	CASSEAGQGIGEQYF	TGTGCCAGCAGTGAAGCAGGACAGGGCATCGGCGAGCAGTACTTC
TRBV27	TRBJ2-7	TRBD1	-	CASSPQTGGPLYEQYF	TGTGCCAGCAGTCCCCAGACAGGGGGCCCCCTCTACGAGCAGTACTTC
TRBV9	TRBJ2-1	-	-	CASSANNEQFF	TGTGCCAGCAGCGCTAACAATGAGCAGTTCTTC
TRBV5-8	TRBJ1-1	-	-	CASSLWPQNTEAFF	TGTGCCAGCAGCTTATGGCCCCAGAACACTGAAGCTTTCTTT
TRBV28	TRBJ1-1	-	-	CASSYVPETVEAFF	TGTGCCAGCAGTTACGTTCCCGAGACAGTTGAAGCTTTCTTT
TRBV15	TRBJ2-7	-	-	CATSPRNSYEQYF	TGTGCCACCAGCCCAAGGAACTCCTACGAGCAGTACTTC
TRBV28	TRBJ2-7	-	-	CASTGHEPGEQYF	TGTGCCAGCACGGGACACGAACCTGGCGAGCAGTACTTC
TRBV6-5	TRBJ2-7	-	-	CASSPRRGGWYEQYF	TGTGCCAGCAGCCCCCGGAGAGGGGGATGGTACGAGCAGTACTTC
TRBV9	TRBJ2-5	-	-	CASSGETQYF	TGTGCCAGCAGCGGGGAGACCCAGTACTTC
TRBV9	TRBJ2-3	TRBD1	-	CASSPQGATDTQYF	TGTGCCAGCAGCCCCCAGGGGGCTACAGATACGCAGTATTTT
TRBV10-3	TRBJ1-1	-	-	CAIRTTGTEAFF	TGTGCCATCAGGACAACCGGGACTGAAGCTTTCTTT
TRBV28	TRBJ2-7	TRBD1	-	CASSFQLTGEVRTYEQYF	TGTGCCAGCAGTTTCCAACTGACAGGGGAGGTTAGGACCTACGAGCAGTACTTC
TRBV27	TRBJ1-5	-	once	CASSFEGREGQPQHF	TGTGCCAGCAGTTTTGAAGGGCGTGAGGGTCAGCCCCAGCATTTT
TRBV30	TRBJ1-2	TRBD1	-	CAGKGQGSGYTF	TGTGCCGGAAAGGGACAGGGTAGTGGCTACACCTTC
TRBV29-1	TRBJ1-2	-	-	CSVETVANYGYTF	TGCAGCGTTGAAACGGTAGCTAACTATGGCTACACCTTC
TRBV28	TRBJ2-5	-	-	CASSFSTTQETQYF	TGTGCCAGCAGTTTCTCCACAACCCAAGAGACCCAGTACTTC
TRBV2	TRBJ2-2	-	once	CASLGGHPPGELFF	TGTGCCAGCCTGGGGGGGCACCCCCCGGGGGAGCTGTTTTTT
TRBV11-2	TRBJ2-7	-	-	CASSRASSYEQYF	TGTGCCAGCAGCCGGGCCAGCTCCTACGAGCAGTACTTC
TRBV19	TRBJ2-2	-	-	CASSRAISGRANTGELFF	TGTGCCAGTAGCCGGGCGATTAGCGGAAGAGCGAACACCGGGGAGCTGTTTTTT
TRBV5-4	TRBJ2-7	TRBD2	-	CASSFRTSGDPRHEQYF	TGTGCCAGCAGCTTCAGGACTAGCGGGGACCCGAGGCACGAGCAGTACTTC
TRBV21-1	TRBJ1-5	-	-	CASSFRLHWHHQPQHF	TGTGCCAGCAGTTTTCGTCTACATTGGCATCATCAGCCCCAGCATTTT
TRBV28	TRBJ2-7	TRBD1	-	CASKRSGGQRPIYEQYF	TGTGCCAGCAAAAGATCAGGGGGTCAGCGGCCAATCTACGAGCAGTACTTC
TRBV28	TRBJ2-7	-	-	CASSSPIPYEQYF	TGTGCCAGCTCAAGCCCTATTCCCTACGAGCAGTACTTC
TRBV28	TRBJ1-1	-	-	CASRVDYRTEAFF	TGTGCCAGCAGGGTTGATTACCGCACTGAAGCTTTCTTT
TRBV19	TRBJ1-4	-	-	CASNTGPFNEKLFF	TGTGCCAGTAACACCGGGCCCTTTAATGAAAAACTGTTTTTT
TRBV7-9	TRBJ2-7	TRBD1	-	CASSRDRGNEQYF	TGTGCCAGCAGCCGCGACAGGGGGAACGAGCAGTACTTC
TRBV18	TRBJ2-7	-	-	CASSPSQAAYEQYF	TGTGCCAGCTCACCATCCCAGGCCGCCTACGAGCAGTACTTC